A selection of T cell receptor beta chains follows, all from one sample in a study of OX40 agonist ivuxolimab in advanced cancers. Only in-frame clones appear in the TCRdb table, and some are missing; sequencing was by immunoSEQ multiplex PCR. The table includes roughly 44,000 clones, approximately 86% detected once. The material was CD4+ or CD8+ T cells sorted from blood, obtained in a trial of the OX40 agonist ivuxolimab. The receptors were sampled from an adult with an advanced solid tumor such as melanoma, head and neck, liver or kidney cancer. Both conserved end residues are part of each CDR3. D genes are given only for firm matches. Not all rows give a size; the values are once, few, many and, for expanded clones, a class.

clone size: .; J gene: TRBJ2-1; D gene: .; V gene: TRBV2; CDR3 DNA: TGTGCCAGCAGCGATTTCAGTCTCGCGAGTAATGAGCAGTTCTTC; CDR3 protein: CASSDFSLASNEQFF
clone size: .; J gene: TRBJ2-1; D gene: .; V gene: TRBV2; CDR3 DNA: TGTGCCAGCAGTCTTAGTGGGGGGGCGGGTGAGCAGTTCTTC; CDR3 protein: CASSLSGGAGEQFF
clone size: .; J gene: TRBJ2-1; D gene: .; V gene: TRBV11-3; CDR3 DNA: TGTGCCAGCAGCCCAAATCGGGGGACGGCACTGGGTGAGCAGTTCTTC; CDR3 protein: CASSPNRGTALGEQFF
clone size: .; J gene: TRBJ2-1; D gene: .; V gene: TRBV2; CDR3 DNA: TGTGCCAGCCTCTTGGGCGGGGAGCAGTTCTTC; CDR3 protein: CASLLGGEQFF
clone size: .; J gene: TRBJ1-3; D gene: .; V gene: TRBV18; CDR3 DNA: TGTGCCAGCTCACAGGACGGAAACACCATATATTTT; CDR3 protein: CASSQDGNTIYF
clone size: .; J gene: TRBJ2-2; D gene: TRBD1; V gene: TRBV5-6; CDR3 DNA: TGTGCCAGCAGCTTAGGACAGGGATGGTCCGGGGAGCTGTTTTTT; CDR3 protein: CASSLGQGWSGELFF
clone size: .; J gene: TRBJ2-1; D gene: .; V gene: TRBV4-1; CDR3 DNA: TGCGCCAGCAGCCGAGGGACCGTGGGGGCGACGAACGACGCTTCAGGGTTCTTC; CDR3 protein: CASSRGTVGATNDASGFF
clone size: once; J gene: TRBJ1-2; D gene: TRBD1; V gene: TRBV10-3; CDR3 DNA: TGTGCCATCACCGGACAGGGGGGGGACTACACCTTC; CDR3 protein: CAITGQGGDYTF
clone size: .; J gene: TRBJ1-2; D gene: .; V gene: TRBV10-3; CDR3 DNA: TGTGCCATCAGTGAAAGCCGGGCCAGTTTCTATGGCTACACCTTC; CDR3 protein: CAISESRASFYGYTF
clone size: .; J gene: TRBJ2-2; D gene: TRBD1; V gene: TRBV7-6; CDR3 DNA: TGTGCCAGCAGCTCTCCGGGGACAGGGATGTACACCGGGGAGCTGTTTTTT; CDR3 protein: CASSSPGTGMYTGELFF
clone size: .; J gene: TRBJ2-7; D gene: .; V gene: TRBV6-1; CDR3 DNA: TGTGCCAGCAGTAAGTACAGGGACTACGAGCAGTACTTC; CDR3 protein: CASSKYRDYEQYF
clone size: .; J gene: TRBJ2-7; D gene: .; V gene: TRBV7-9; CDR3 DNA: TGTGCCAGCAGCTTCACGGGGCCCGAGCAGTACTTC; CDR3 protein: CASSFTGPEQYF
clone size: once; J gene: TRBJ1-2; D gene: TRBD1; V gene: TRBV4-3; CDR3 DNA: TGCGCCAGCAGCCAAGGGACAGGGGTGTCCGTCTATGGCTACACCTTC; CDR3 protein: CASSQGTGVSVYGYTF
clone size: .; J gene: TRBJ1-1; D gene: .; V gene: TRBV5-4; CDR3 DNA: TGTGCCAGCAGCTATGGTTACGCAACCAGGGATGGCACTGAAGCTTTCTTT; CDR3 protein: CASSYGYATRDGTEAFF
clone size: .; J gene: TRBJ2-7; D gene: .; V gene: TRBV21-1; CDR3 DNA: TGTGCCAGCAGCAAAGAAGACAGAAGCTCCTACGAGCAGTACTTC; CDR3 protein: CASSKEDRSSYEQYF
clone size: .; J gene: TRBJ2-1; D gene: .; V gene: TRBV6-1; CDR3 DNA: TGTGCCAGCAGCGCAACTAGTGAATCCTACAATGAGCAGTTCTTC; CDR3 protein: CASSATSESYNEQFF
clone size: few; J gene: TRBJ1-1; D gene: TRBD1; V gene: TRBV6-5; CDR3 DNA: TGTGCCAGCAGCCTAGGACAGGGACAGAACGCTGAAGCTTTCTTT; CDR3 protein: CASSLGQGQNAEAFF
clone size: .; J gene: TRBJ1-2; D gene: .; V gene: TRBV4-2; CDR3 DNA: TGTGCCAGCAGCCAAGGGCCTACCTATGGCTACACCTTC; CDR3 protein: CASSQGPTYGYTF
clone size: .; J gene: TRBJ1-2; D gene: .; V gene: TRBV6-5; CDR3 DNA: TGTGCCAGCAGTTTGGGCAGGGAGAACACCTTC; CDR3 protein: CASSLGRENTF
clone size: once; J gene: TRBJ2-7; D gene: .; V gene: TRBV14; CDR3 DNA: TGTGCCAGCAGCCTCCCGGGGCACTACGAGCAGTACTTC; CDR3 protein: CASSLPGHYEQYF
clone size: .; J gene: TRBJ1-4; D gene: .; V gene: TRBV7-8; CDR3 DNA: TGTGCCAGCAGCCTCACCTGGGGGATTGAAAAACTGTTTTTT; CDR3 protein: CASSLTWGIEKLFF
clone size: medium-sized; J gene: TRBJ2-1; D gene: .; V gene: TRBV7-9; CDR3 DNA: TGTGCCAGCAGCCCTAGTGGGGGGAACTACAATGAGCAGTTCTTC; CDR3 protein: CASSPSGGNYNEQFF
clone size: .; J gene: TRBJ2-1; D gene: .; V gene: TRBV27; CDR3 DNA: TGTGCCAGCAGTTTATTAGGAGGGGACGCATACAATGAGCAGTTCTTC; CDR3 protein: CASSLLGGDAYNEQFF
clone size: .; J gene: TRBJ2-3; D gene: .; V gene: TRBV6-1; CDR3 DNA: TGTGCCAGCAGTGAGACGGTGGCCACAGATACGCAGTATTTT; CDR3 protein: CASSETVATDTQYF
clone size: .; J gene: TRBJ1-2; D gene: .; V gene: TRBV5-1; CDR3 DNA: TGCGCCAGCAGCTTGGGGCGGTATATCTATGGCTACACCTTC; CDR3 protein: CASSLGRYIYGYTF
clone size: once; J gene: TRBJ2-7; D gene: TRBD1; V gene: TRBV11-2; CDR3 DNA: TGTGCCAGCAGCGTAGGACAGGGGCCGAGCTCCTACGAGCAGTACTTC; CDR3 protein: CASSVGQGPSSYEQYF
clone size: .; J gene: TRBJ2-5; D gene: .; V gene: TRBV6-5; CDR3 DNA: TGTGCCAGCAGTTACGACGTGGGGGGCCAAGAGACCCAGTACTTC; CDR3 protein: CASSYDVGGQETQYF
clone size: .; J gene: TRBJ2-5; D gene: .; V gene: TRBV9; CDR3 DNA: TGTGCCAGCAGCCCCCGTGGGTCCGTTGGGACCCAGTACTTC; CDR3 protein: CASSPRGSVGTQYF
clone size: few; J gene: TRBJ1-2; D gene: .; V gene: TRBV4-3; CDR3 DNA: TGCGCCAGCAGCCAAGATCTGTTCGGCCCCGTAAACACCTTC; CDR3 protein: CASSQDLFGPVNTF
clone size: .; J gene: TRBJ2-7; D gene: .; V gene: TRBV6-5; CDR3 DNA: TGTGCCAGCAGTGGCGGGGCCGAGCAGTACTTC; CDR3 protein: CASSGGAEQYF
clone size: .; J gene: TRBJ2-1; D gene: TRBD1; V gene: TRBV29-1; CDR3 DNA: TGCAGCGTTGTATGGGACAGGGGATGGACTGAGCAGTTCTTC; CDR3 protein: CSVVWDRGWTEQFF
clone size: .; J gene: TRBJ2-6; D gene: .; V gene: TRBV5-5; CDR3 DNA: TGTGCCAGCAGCTTGGGGGTTTATGGCTCTGGGGCCAACGTCCTGACTTTC; CDR3 protein: CASSLGVYGSGANVLTF
clone size: .; J gene: TRBJ2-7; D gene: TRBD1; V gene: TRBV4-1; CDR3 DNA: TGCGCCAGCAGCGGACAGGAAAACGAGCAGTACTTC; CDR3 protein: CASSGQENEQYF
clone size: .; J gene: TRBJ2-7; D gene: .; V gene: TRBV7-2; CDR3 DNA: TGTGCCAGCAGCTTAAGCGAAACCTACGAGCAGTACTTC; CDR3 protein: CASSLSETYEQYF
clone size: .; J gene: TRBJ1-2; D gene: .; V gene: TRBV11-2; CDR3 DNA: TGTGCCAGCAGCCCCGGGCCGGGGGGGGGCGGCTACACCTTC; CDR3 protein: CASSPGPGGGGYTF
clone size: .; J gene: TRBJ1-1; D gene: .; V gene: TRBV4-1; CDR3 DNA: TGCGCCAGCAGCCCGGGACCGACTATGAACACTGAAGCTTTCTTT; CDR3 protein: CASSPGPTMNTEAFF
clone size: many; J gene: TRBJ1-1; D gene: .; V gene: TRBV6-1; CDR3 DNA: TGTGCCAGCAGTTTAGACGGGAACACTGAAGCTTTCTTT; CDR3 protein: CASSLDGNTEAFF
clone size: .; J gene: TRBJ2-5; D gene: .; V gene: TRBV7-9; CDR3 DNA: TGTGCCAGCAGTTACCAGGGGTCGGAGACCCAGTACTTC; CDR3 protein: CASSYQGSETQYF
clone size: .; J gene: TRBJ2-2; D gene: .; V gene: TRBV29-1; CDR3 DNA: TGCAGCGCAGACTTACTTACTAACACCGGGGAGCTGTTTTTT; CDR3 protein: CSADLLTNTGELFF
clone size: once; J gene: TRBJ1-2; D gene: .; V gene: TRBV29-1; CDR3 DNA: TGCAGCGTTGAAGGCAATGGCTATGGCTACACCTTC; CDR3 protein: CSVEGNGYGYTF
clone size: .; J gene: TRBJ2-7; D gene: .; V gene: TRBV7-9; CDR3 DNA: TGTGCCAGCAGCGAGCTGGAGCAGTCCTACGAGCAGTACTTC; CDR3 protein: CASSELEQSYEQYF
clone size: once; J gene: TRBJ2-3; D gene: .; V gene: TRBV6-5; CDR3 DNA: TGTGCCAGCACGATCGGGTGGGGGGAAACAGATACGCAGTATTTT; CDR3 protein: CASTIGWGETDTQYF
clone size: .; J gene: TRBJ1-1; D gene: TRBD1; V gene: TRBV15; CDR3 DNA: TGTGCCACCAGCAGACCCAAAACAGGGGTATCAACTGAAGCTTTCTTT; CDR3 protein: CATSRPKTGVSTEAFF
clone size: .; J gene: TRBJ2-7; D gene: TRBD1; V gene: TRBV5-6; CDR3 DNA: TGTGCCAGCAGGTACCGGGACAGGGGATCCTACGAGCAGTACTTC; CDR3 protein: CASRYRDRGSYEQYF
clone size: .; J gene: TRBJ2-2; D gene: TRBD2; V gene: TRBV4-3; CDR3 DNA: TGCGCCAGCAGCCGGGGCGGTTCTAGCGGGGGACCTGCTGGCGGGGAGCTGTTTTTT; CDR3 protein: CASSRGGSSGGPAGGELFF